This record concerns one TCR beta chain sequence. Authors' processing steps: Using reference gene primer amplification, nucleated cell counts were estimated. Assay used: immunoSEQ multiplex PCR; TCRdb lists only in-frame clones, some missing. From that table come the V and J calls and clone size; the DNA was used to work out D and trimming. The sample holds 30,000 to 45,000 clones, about 91% seen once. This CDR3 is 14 amino acids long. From germline, CDR1 is LGHDT and CDR2 YNNKEL (reference sequence). V lost 1 base and J lost 3, with 7 bases in between. This sample is part of a study of blood T cell repertoires in COVID-19.

The material sequenced was peripheral blood. The J gene is TRBJ2-1, the V gene TRBV3-1 (or the pseudogene TRBV3-2); possible D gene TRBD2, 5 bases. This TCR derives from a human donor in a cohort sampled during active COVID-19. The CDR3 spells CASSQVRDYNEQFF. Written as DNA, the CDR3 is TGTGCCAGCAGCCAAGTACGGGACTACAATGAGCAGTTCTTC.